Following are 3 T cell receptor beta chains from one sample sequenced in a study of blood T cell repertoires in COVID-19. TCRdb keeps only in-frame clones here, not all; method: immunoSEQ multiplex PCR. The sample records about 150,000 clones, around 84% being singletons. Input material: peripheral blood. Receptors originate from a woman older than 75 with COVID-19, enrolled during active disease.

V and J are TRBV28 and TRBJ2-1, with 7 bases aligning to TRBD2. The CDR3 is 13 amino acids. V gave up 8 bases and J gave up 6 bases; unmatched junction bases: 7. CDR1 and CDR2 from the germline V gene are MDHEN and SYDVKM. The CDR3 loop is CASGGVEVNEQFF. CDR3 bases: TGTGCCAGCGGGGGGGTAGAAGTCAATGAGCAGTTCTTC.

The chain recombines TRBV28 with TRBJ2-1; D ambiguous. CDR1 and CDR2 from the germline V gene are MDHEN and SYDVKM. The CDR3 totals 12 residues. Trimming removed 3 bases from V and 10 bases from J, with 10 bases in between. CDR3 sequence reads: CASSLSRLEQFF. In nucleotides, the CDR3 is TGTGCCAGCAGTTTGAGCCGTTTAGAGCAGTTCTTC.

The V gene is TRBV6-5, the J gene TRBJ2-2; 7 bases are a match to TRBD2. With 5 bases clipped from V and 6 bases from J, the junction kept 9 bases outside the gene matches. This CDR3 is 15 amino acids long. Germline V gene sequence: CDR1 MNHEY, CDR2 SVGAGI. The CDR3 DNA follows: TGTGCCAGCAGTCACGGACTAGGCACTCCCGGGGAGCTGTTTTTT. Translating gives CASSHGLGTPGELFF.